This entry lists 10 T cell receptor beta chains sequenced from one sample in a study of identical twins. TCRdb processed the 5' RACE reads anew with MiXCR; each CDR3 protein has one entry. The data show 400,000 to 650,000 distinct CDR3 sequences, less than 25% seen once. The data were also submitted as part of a second study, on T cells expressing NK-cell markers.

Input material: CD4+ T cells sorted from blood. The receptors were sampled from a woman younger than 30 in good health.

The rearrangement links TRBV5-6 to TRBJ1-6; TRBD1 matches at 7 bases. This CDR3 comprises 14 residues. The trim removed 6 bases at V and 8 bases at J, leaving 8 bases unmatched. Germline lookup yields CDR1 SGHDT and CDR2 YYEEEE. The CDR3 is CASNLQGYHSPLHF. As DNA, the CDR3 is TGTGCCAGCAACCTACAGGGGTACCATTCACCCCTCCACTTT.

This clonotype was found a few times. The V call is TRBV20-1, the J call TRBJ1-2, with D uncertain. Trimming shortened V by 3 bases and J by 5 bases, and 13 bases separated the two germline ends. CDR3 size: 13 residues. Germline assignment: CDR1 DFQATT and CDR2 SNEGSKA (reference sequence). The CDR3 reads CSASRGEGYGYTF. CDR3 DNA: TGCAGTGCTAGCCGGGGAGAAGGATATGGCTACACCTTC.

Only a few counts were recorded for this clonotype. The rearrangement uses TRBV12-3 or TRBV12-4 and TRBJ2-1; D remains ambiguous. Deletions cut 2 bases from V and 6 bases from J, with 11 bases between. The CDR3 length is 14 residues. This CDR3 reads CASSLFGQINEQFF. The CDR3 region has the DNA TGTGCCAGCAGTTTATTCGGCCAGATCAATGAGCAGTTCTTC.

The CDR3 nucleotides read TGTGCCAGCAGTTACGGGCCAGGGAGGACCTTC. Amino acids: CASSYGPGRTF. The chain is built from TRBV12-3 or TRBV12-4 and TRBJ1-2; weak D call: TRBD1 (5 bases). The V and J ends lost 4 bases and 14 bases respectively, with 14 bases between them. CDR3 length: 11 amino acids.

The V gene is TRBV25-1, the J gene TRBJ2-3; D is perhaps TRBD1 (5 bases). The CDR3 is 14 amino acids. Germline CDR1 and CDR2: MGHDK and SYGVNS. V lost 5 bases to trimming and J lost 1 base, with 10 bases between them. CDR3 residues: CASSFREGTDTQYF. DNA of the CDR3: TGTGCCAGCAGTTTCAGGGAAGGCACAGATACGCAGTATTTT. Using reference TRBV25-1 and TRBJ2-3 for the parts outside the CDR3, the full variable domain is EADIYQTPRYLVIGTGKKITLECSQTMGHDKMYWYQQDPGMELHLIHYSYGVNSTEKGDLSSESTVSRIRTEHFPLTLESARPSHTSQYLCASSFREGTDTQYFGPGTRLTVL.

The chain carries TRBV7-2 and TRBJ2-6; 8 bases are shared with TRBD1. This CDR3 is 19 amino acids long. Trimming cost V 3 bases and J 0 bases; bases outside gene matches: 10. Germline CDR1 reads SGHTA; CDR2 reads FQGNSA. DNA of the CDR3: TGTGCCAGCAGCTTCGTCACAGGGGGTTACTCCTCTGGGGCCAACGTCCTGACTTTC. Encoded protein: CASSFVTGGYSSGANVLTF. The complete variable domain, with remaining parts taken from reference TRBV7-2 and TRBJ2-6, reads GAGVSQSPSNKVTEKGKDVELRCDPISGHTALYWYRQSLGQGLEFLIYFQGNSAPDKSGLPSDRFSAERTGGSVSTLTIQRTQQEDSAVYLCASSFVTGGYSSGANVLTFGAGSRLTVL.

The chain carries TRBV7-6 and TRBJ2-2; 7 positions match TRBD1. Germline loops: CDR1 SGHVS, CDR2 FNYEAQ. The CDR3 runs 18 residues. The V segment lost 3 bases and the J segment 4 bases; nucleotides outside the gene matches: 14. The CDR3 coding sequence is TGTGCCAGCAGCTTGGAACCTGTCAGGGGGAGTGGCACCGGGGAGCTGTTTTTT. The encoded protein is CASSLEPVRGSGTGELFF.

In the case of this clonotype: An end of the junction differs from the germline gene, which may be a read error. The J gene is TRBJ2-1, the V gene TRBV5-1, with D maybe TRBD1 (5 bases). The V gene's germline CDR1 is SGHRS and CDR2 YFSETQ. The CDR3 length is 15 residues. CDR3 amino acids: CASRLDTNSYNEQFF. The CDR3, as DNA: TGCGCCAGCAGATTGGACACAAACTCCTACAATGAGCAGTTCTTC.

This clonotype was picked up a small number of times. The chain joins TRBV5-8 to TRBJ2-5, with 7 bases identical to TRBD2. Per the germline V gene, CDR1 is SGHTS and CDR2 is YDEGEE. V was clipped by 3 bases and J by 1 base; unmatched bases: 6. The CDR3 totals 15 residues. CDR3 protein: CASSSGRRVQETQYF. CDR3 nucleotides: TGTGCCAGCAGCTCCGGGAGGAGGGTCCAAGAGACCCAGTACTTC.

The V and J genes are TRBV30 and TRBJ2-5; TRBD2 is a possible D gene (5 bases). Germline assignment: CDR1 GTSNPN and CDR2 SVGIG (reference sequence). The V end lost 0 bases, the J end lost 5 bases, and 10 bases lay between the germline ends. CDR3 length: 13 amino acids. Here the CDR3 reads CAWSVPGYETQYF. CDR3 sequence (DNA): TGTGCCTGGAGTGTACCGGGGTACGAGACCCAGTACTTC.